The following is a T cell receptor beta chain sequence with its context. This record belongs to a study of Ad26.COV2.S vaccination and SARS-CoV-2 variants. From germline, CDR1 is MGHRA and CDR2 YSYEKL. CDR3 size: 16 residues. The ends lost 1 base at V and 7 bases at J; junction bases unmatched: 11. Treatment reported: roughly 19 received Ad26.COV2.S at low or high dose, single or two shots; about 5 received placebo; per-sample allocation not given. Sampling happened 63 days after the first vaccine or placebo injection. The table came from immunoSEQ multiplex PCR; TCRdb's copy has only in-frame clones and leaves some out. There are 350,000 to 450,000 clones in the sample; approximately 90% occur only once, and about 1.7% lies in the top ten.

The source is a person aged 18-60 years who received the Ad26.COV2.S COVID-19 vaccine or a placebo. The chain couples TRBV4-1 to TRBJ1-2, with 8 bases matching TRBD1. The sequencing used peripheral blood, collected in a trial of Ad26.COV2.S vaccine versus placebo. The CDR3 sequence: CASSQGRTGLIFGYTF. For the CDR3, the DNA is TGCGCCAGCAGCCAAGGGAGGACAGGGCTGATCTTTGGCTACACCTTC.